The 18 T cell receptor beta chains below were found in one sample sequenced in a study of blood T cell repertoires in COVID-19. Measured with immunoSEQ multiplex PCR; TCRdb has only the in-frame clones, and not every one. This table holds around 130,000 clones, 65% to 90% found once. Sequencing was performed on PBMCs or T cells enriched from blood (not recorded which). These receptors originate from a woman between 45 and 60 years old who had recovered from COVID-19.

The chain is built from TRBV18 and TRBJ2-2, with TRBD1 matching 8 bases. Germline assignment: CDR1 KGHSH and CDR2 LQKENI. The trim removed 4 bases at V and 0 bases at J, leaving 4 bases unmatched. The CDR3 length is 16 residues. The CDR3 DNA reads TGTGCCAGCTCACGGGGACAGGCATCGAACACCGGGGAGCTGTTTTTT. This gives the protein CASSRGQASNTGELFF.

The gene calls are TRBV10-3 and TRBJ1-2; 7 bases line up with TRBD1. CDR1 is ENHRY and CDR2 is SYGVKD in the germline V gene. Trimming at V came to 2 bases and at J to 4 bases, leaving 4 bases not matched to a gene. The CDR3 totals 14 residues. CDR3 sequence reads: CAISELTGSYGYTF. CDR3 sequence (DNA): TGTGCCATCAGTGAGCTGACAGGGAGCTATGGCTACACCTTC.

The chain is built from TRBV7-8 and TRBJ1-1, with D possibly matching TRBD1 (5 bases). Germline values: CDR1 SGHVS, CDR2 FQNEAQ. V lost 5 bases, J lost 1 base, and 11 bases lay in between. The length of the CDR3 is 14 residues. The DNA of the CDR3 is TGTGCCAGCAGCCCCAGGGCCTCGAACACTGAAGCTTTCTTT. Encoded protein: CASSPRASNTEAFF. Full variable domain (missing parts from reference TRBV7-8 and TRBJ1-1): GAGVSQSPRYKVAKRGQDVALRCDPISGHVSLFWYQQALGQGPEFLTYFQNEAQLDKSGLPSDRFFAERPEGSVSTLKIQRTQQEDSAVYLCASSPRASNTEAFFGQGTRLTVV.

The chain has TRBV9 and TRBJ1-6; D is unclear. Germline assignment: CDR1 SGDLS and CDR2 YYNGEE. This CDR3 is 13 amino acids long. The V end was cut by 3 bases, the J end by 7 bases, with 8 bases between. The CDR3 sequence is CASSALINSPLHF. The CDR3 DNA reads as TGTGCCAGCAGCGCCTTAATCAATTCACCCCTCCACTTT. The full variable domain, in which reference TRBV9 and TRBJ1-6 provide the parts outside the CDR3, is DSGVTQTPKHLITATGQRVTLRCSPRSGDLSVYWYQQSLDQGLQFLIQYYNGEERAKGNILERFSAQQFPDLHSELNLSSLELGDSALYFCASSALINSPLHFGNGTRLTVT.

This clone was counted once. The V and J genes are TRBV5-1 and TRBJ2-2; 11 bases are shared with TRBD1. Trimming at V came to 4 bases and at J to 1 base, leaving 3 bases not matched to a gene. Germline lookup yields CDR1 SGHRS and CDR2 YFSETQ. This CDR3 has 16 amino acids. The CDR3 DNA reads as TGCGCCAGCAGCACAGGGACAGGGGGGAACACCGGGGAGCTGTTTTTT. It specifies CASSTGTGGNTGELFF.

CDR3 sequence: CASSIASTRNYGYTF. Written as DNA, the CDR3 is TGTGCCAGTAGTATAGCCTCGACAAGGAACTATGGCTACACCTTC. This chain links TRBV19 with TRBJ1-2; D is undetermined. The CDR3 is made up of 15 amino acids. V was cut by 1 base and J by 2 bases, with 11 bases left in between. Germline lookup yields CDR1 LNHDA and CDR2 SQIVND (reference sequence).

This sequence joins TRBV10-3 and TRBJ2-3, with D maybe TRBD2 (5 bases). Trimming stripped 6 bases from V and 0 bases from J, with 25 bases between. There are 19 residues in the CDR3. Germline CDR1 is ENHRY and CDR2 is SYGVKD. CDR3 DNA: TGTGCCATCAGCCGAGGGTCGGGAATCGCCGAGACGAGCACAGATACGCAGTATTTT. Translating it yields CAISRGSGIAETSTDTQYF.

The chain joins TRBV15 to TRBJ2-5; D may be TRBD2 (6 bases). The CDR3 length is 16 residues. The V end was cut by 3 bases, the J end by 3 bases, with 17 bases between. Germline V gives CDR1 LNHNV, CDR2 YYDKDF (reference sequence). The CDR3 spells CATSRVSGTLEETQYF. The CDR3 nucleotides read TGTGCCACCAGCAGGGTGTCCGGGACTCTTGAAGAGACCCAGTACTTC.

V usage is TRBV6-2 or TRBV6-3 and J usage is TRBJ2-7; 7 bases match TRBD1. The CDR3 runs 13 residues. Germline CDR1 and CDR2: MNHEY and SVGEGT. The trim removed 5 bases at V and 4 bases at J, leaving 5 bases unmatched. Here the CDR3 DNA reads TGTGCCAGCAGTCTGGACAGGACGTACGAGCAGTACTTC. Its translation is CASSLDRTYEQYF.

V and J are TRBV2 and TRBJ1-2; tentative D call: TRBD1 (6 bases). The CDR3 length is 12 residues. V lost 5 bases and J lost 4, with 8 bases in between. Germline lookup yields CDR1 SNHLY and CDR2 FYNNEI. The DNA of the CDR3 is TGTGCCAGCAGTTCACAGGGCTATGGCTACACCTTC. Protein: CASSSQGYGYTF.

Only a few counts were recorded for this clone. The chain employs TRBV3-1 (or the pseudogene TRBV3-2) and TRBJ1-6, with 7 bases identical to TRBD1. The trim removed 7 bases at V and 7 bases at J, leaving 13 bases unmatched. There are 16 residues in the CDR3. Per the germline V gene, CDR1 is LGHDT and CDR2 is YNNKEL (reference sequence). The CDR3 loop is CASTNTGAARNSPLHF. The CDR3 nucleotides are TGTGCCAGCACCAACACAGGGGCGGCCCGGAATTCACCCCTCCACTTT.

This rearrangement joins TRBV2 to TRBJ1-4, with TRBD1 identical over 8 bases. There are 15 residues in the CDR3. The germline gives CDR1 SNHLY, CDR2 FYNNEI. J was trimmed by 6 bases and V by 8 bases; bases with no gene match: 11. CDR3 sequence: CASGPRGQGYEKLFF. CDR3 sequence (DNA): TGTGCCAGCGGTCCCCGAGGACAGGGCTATGAAAAACTGTTTTTT.

The genes are TRBV5-4 and TRBJ1-2; the D gene is possibly TRBD1 (5 bases). Trimming cost V 4 bases and J 4 bases, with 11 bases left between them. This CDR3 contains 13 residues. Germline CDR1 reads SGHNT; CDR2 reads YYREEE (reference sequence). DNA of the CDR3: TGTGCCAGCAGCCCCCGCGGGGGCTATGGCTACACCTTC. It yields the protein CASSPRGGYGYTF.

DNA of the CDR3: TGTGCCAGCAGTCCGCAGGGGCAACGTAACTATGGCTACACCTTC. This gives the protein CASSPQGQRNYGYTF. V is TRBV2 and J is TRBJ1-2; maybe TRBD1 (6 bases). From germline, CDR1 is SNHLY and CDR2 FYNNEI. The V gene lost 5 bases and the J gene lost 1 base, with 14 bases spanning the gap. The CDR3 contains 15 residues.

The DNA of the CDR3 is TGTGCCAGCAGCCCGGGACTAGCGGGGGGGAGCTCCTACAATGAGCAGTTCTTC. It yields the protein CASSPGLAGGSSYNEQFF. V is TRBV7-2 and J is TRBJ2-1, with 16 bases identical to TRBD2. This CDR3 is built from 18 residues. From germline, CDR1 is SGHTA and CDR2 FQGNSA. The ends lost 5 bases at V and 0 bases at J; junction bases unmatched: 4.

V usage is TRBV7-9 and J usage is TRBJ1-4; 11 bases are shared with TRBD1. The junction had 13 bases not matched to a gene; V was cut back by 3 bases and J by 7 bases. The CDR3 length is 18 residues. In germline, CDR1 is SEHNR, CDR2 FQNEAQ (reference sequence). The CDR3 nucleotides read TGTGCCAGCAGCTTCCCAAAGGAGGACAGGGGGCTGGTTGAAAAACTGTTTTTT. Protein sequence: CASSFPKEDRGLVEKLFF.

CDR3 DNA: TGTGCCAGCAGCCAAGACTCCAGGGGGCGACAGCCCCAGCATTTT. As protein: CASSQDSRGRQPQHF. J is TRBJ1-5 and V is TRBV3-1 (or the pseudogene TRBV3-2); 8 nucleotides match TRBD1. The CDR3 loop spans 15 amino acids. Germline assignment: CDR1 LGHDT and CDR2 YNNKEL (reference sequence). Trimming at V came to 0 bases and at J to 7 bases, leaving 5 bases not matched to a gene.

V and J are TRBV5-5 and TRBJ2-6, with D uncertain. Trimming took off 2 bases at V and 1 base at J, with 10 bases between the two ends. The CDR3 contains 16 residues. Germline lookup yields CDR1 SGHKS and CDR2 YYEKEE (reference sequence). DNA for the CDR3: TGTGCCAGCAGCTTTTCGCCCCGGTCTGGGGCCAACGTCCTGACTTTC. It specifies CASSFSPRSGANVLTF.